The rows below give T cell receptor beta chains drawn from one sample of a study of T-cell reconstitution after alpha-beta-depleted transplantation in children. Via MiXCR, TCRdb re-called the PCR reads, giving one row per CDR3 protein. The table lists around 250,000 distinct CDR3 sequences, roughly 24% of them singletons. The sample in question was PBMCs, obtained before TCRalphabeta/CD19-depleted stem cell transplant. The receptors stem from a girl aged 2 to 9 with Fanconi anemia, due to receive a stem cell transplant. Both conserved end residues are part of each CDR3. D genes are given only for firm matches. Not all rows give a size; the values are once, few, many and, for expanded clones, a class.

clone_size j_call d_call v_call cdr3_aa cdr3_nt
many TRBJ1-5 - TRBV6-5 CASSYSSPNQPQHF TGTGCCAGCAGTTATTCATCCCCCAATCAGCCCCAGCATTTT
- TRBJ2-5 - TRBV28 CASSRLGKGGETQYF TGTGCCAGCAGTCGACTAGGGAAAGGGGGGGAGACCCAGTACTTC
few TRBJ2-2 TRBD2 TRBV12-3/TRBV12-4 CASSFGGRNTGELFF TGTGCCAGCAGTTTTGGCGGGAGGAACACCGGGGAGCTGTTTTTT
many TRBJ2-4 - TRBV29-1 CSVVGGVSGDIQYF TGCAGCGTTGTTGGGGGCGTAAGCGGGGACATTCAGTACTTC
- TRBJ2-5 - TRBV5-4 CASSFGQTFQETQYF TGTGCCAGCAGCTTCGGACAGACCTTTCAAGAGACCCAGTACTTC
few TRBJ2-7 TRBD1 TRBV29-1 CSVDSDRDYEQYF TGCAGCGTTGATTCGGACAGGGACTACGAGCAGTACTTC
once TRBJ1-1 TRBD1 TRBV6-1 CASSLRGRISEAFF TGTGCCAGCAGTCTAAGGGGGCGTATCTCTGAAGCTTTCTTT
many TRBJ2-1 - TRBV12-3/TRBV12-4 CASSWTFSNEQFF TGTGCCAGCAGTTGGACTTTCTCCAATGAGCAGTTCTTC
many TRBJ2-7 TRBD1 TRBV29-1 CSVVGFTGQGHEQYF TGCAGCGTTGTGGGGTTTACCGGACAGGGCCACGAGCAGTACTTC
- TRBJ2-1 - TRBV6-5 CASSTGTREQFF TGTGCCAGCAGCACCGGGACTCGGGAGCAGTTCTTC
few TRBJ2-1 - TRBV6-6 CASSYREKEFF TGTGCCAGCAGTTACCGGGAGAAGGAGTTCTTC
- TRBJ1-4 - TRBV12-3/TRBV12-4 CASSLAEKLFF TGTGCCAGCAGTTTAGCGGAAAAACTGTTTTTT
few TRBJ2-3 - TRBV12-3/TRBV12-4 CASSFPMTESGTDTQYF TGTGCCAGCAGTTTCCCGATGACTGAATCCGGCACAGATACGCAGTATTTT
- TRBJ2-3 TRBD1 TRBV11-1 CASSLVGTVPDTQYF TGTGCCAGCAGCTTAGTTGGGACAGTCCCAGATACGCAGTATTTT
many TRBJ2-3 - TRBV28 CASSFQGIDTQYF TGTGCCAGCAGTTTTCAGGGAATTGATACGCAGTATTTT
- TRBJ2-3 TRBD2 TRBV18 CASSPITSGGAGTQYF TGTGCCAGCTCACCGATCACTAGCGGGGGGGCCGGTACGCAGTATTTT
few TRBJ2-7 TRBD1 TRBV29-1 CSVGSRQGAHEQYF TGCAGCGTTGGTAGTCGACAGGGGGCCCACGAGCAGTACTTC
- TRBJ2-7 - TRBV19 CASIRAGYEQYF TGTGCCAGTATTCGGGCAGGTTACGAGCAGTACTTC
- TRBJ1-6 TRBD1 TRBV2 CASSDRQGYSPLHF TGTGCCAGCAGTGACAGACAGGGGTATTCACCCCTCCACTTT
once TRBJ2-1 - TRBV29-1 CSVLQPPPLYNEQFF TGCAGCGTTCTTCAGCCGCCCCCCCTATACAATGAGCAGTTCTTC
many TRBJ1-2 - TRBV7-2 CASSLSQLHGYTF TGTGCCAGCAGCTTATCACAGTTACATGGCTACACCTTC
many TRBJ2-7 TRBD1 TRBV29-1 CSVEEETGGSYEQYF TGCAGCGTTGAAGAGGAAACAGGGGGATCCTACGAGCAGTACTTC
many TRBJ1-2 TRBD1 TRBV12-3/TRBV12-4 CASSGDSNYGYTF TGTGCCAGCAGCGGGGACAGTAACTATGGCTACACCTTC
- TRBJ2-7 TRBD2 TRBV5-1 CASSSGNSGDGYEQYF TGCGCCAGCAGCTCTGGGAATAGCGGGGACGGCTACGAGCAGTACTTC
many TRBJ2-3 TRBD2 TRBV29-1 CSVADSGGSDTQYF TGCAGCGTTGCCGATAGCGGGGGCTCAGATACGCAGTATTTT
- TRBJ2-5 - TRBV18 CASSPPGSIQETQYF TGTGCCAGCTCACCACCGGGCTCGATCCAAGAGACCCAGTACTTC
many TRBJ2-1 - TRBV29-1 CSAGRTNNEQFF TGCAGCGCTGGACGCACTAACAATGAGCAGTTCTTC
many TRBJ1-1 - TRBV29-1 CSVEEVMNTEAFF TGCAGCGTTGAAGAGGTTATGAACACTGAAGCTTTCTTT
- TRBJ2-1 - TRBV15 CATSRGGRYYNEQFF TGTGCCACCAGCAGAGGGGGAAGATACTACAATGAGCAGTTCTTC
- TRBJ1-3 - TRBV28 CASIRSGPLSGNTIYF TGTGCCAGCATTCGATCGGGACCGCTTTCTGGAAACACCATATATTTT
- TRBJ2-3 TRBD2 TRBV27 CASSLYLGLAGPTRSTDTQYF TGTGCCAGCAGTTTATACTTAGGACTAGCGGGGCCTACGAGATCCACAGATACGCAGTATTTT
- TRBJ1-1 - TRBV29-1 CSVLQGGQAFF TGCAGCGTTTTACAGGGAGGCCAAGCTTTCTTT
many TRBJ2-3 - TRBV20-1 CSASSKGMDTQYF TGCAGTGCTAGCTCCAAAGGCATGGATACGCAGTATTTT
few TRBJ2-6 - TRBV21-1 CASSLWLTGANVLTF TGTGCCAGCAGCCTTTGGCTTACTGGGGCCAACGTCCTGACTTTC
- TRBJ2-3 TRBD2 TRBV29-1 CSVAGGVDTQYF TGCAGCGTTGCGGGGGGGGTGGATACGCAGTATTTT
many TRBJ2-7 - TRBV29-1 CSVEVGVYEQYF TGCAGCGTTGAAGTGGGAGTCTACGAGCAGTACTTC
- TRBJ1-3 - TRBV4-2 CASSQDRQHGNTIYF TGTGCCAGCAGCCAAGATCGCCAGCATGGAAACACCATATATTTT
many TRBJ1-2 - TRBV7-2 CASSPWGETNYGYTF TGTGCCAGCAGCCCCTGGGGGGAGACTAACTATGGCTACACCTTC
many TRBJ2-1 - TRBV6-1 CASGATSYNEQFF TGTGCCAGCGGGGCCACCTCCTACAATGAGCAGTTCTTC
many TRBJ2-3 TRBD2 TRBV29-1 CSVLNSGGSTDTQYF TGCAGCGTCCTGAACAGCGGGGGAAGCACAGATACGCAGTATTTT
many TRBJ2-1 TRBD2 TRBV7-3 CASSFLAGGPDEQFF TGTGCCAGCAGCTTCCTAGCGGGAGGGCCAGATGAGCAGTTCTTC
many TRBJ2-1 - TRBV13 CASSSFLSGSYNEQFF TGTGCCAGCAGCTCATTCCTCAGCGGCTCCTACAATGAGCAGTTCTTC
- TRBJ2-3 TRBD2 TRBV12-3/TRBV12-4 CAISSSGGPLVPSTDTQYF TGTGCCATCAGTTCTAGCGGGGGGCCTTTGGTTCCTAGCACAGATACGCAGTATTTT
few TRBJ2-5 - TRBV18 CASSPGGETQYF TGTGCCAGCTCACCGGGGGGAGAGACCCAGTACTTC
- TRBJ1-5 - TRBV28 CASTEGVISNQPQHF TGTGCCAGCACCGAGGGGGTGATTAGCAATCAGCCCCAGCATTTT
- TRBJ1-2 - TRBV20-1 CSARGGGYTF TGCAGTGCTAGAGGCGGGGGCTACACCTTC